Following are 7 T cell receptor beta chains from one sample sequenced in a study of blood T cell repertoires in COVID-19 (TCRdb year 2020). Libraries were constructed by the immunoSEQ multiplex PCR assay. The clones in this table, taken by TCRdb from immuneACCESS, are in-frame only. Not every clone is retained; where verified, under half of the shortfall comes from an unresolved V gene, and the cause of the rest is unknown. This sample is represented by roughly 120,000 clones; around 80% of them were singletons. The ten top clones hold approximately 1.8% of the sample. Sequenced input: peripheral blood. Receptor source: a man between 70 and 80 years old with acute or convalescent COVID-19.

The chain combines TRBV7-9 with TRBJ2-1, with 7 bases aligning to TRBD1. This CDR3 is 15 amino acids long. Germline V lookup: CDR1 SEHNR, CDR2 FQNEAQ (reference sequence). J was trimmed by 2 bases and V by 4 bases; bases with no gene match: 5. CDR3 sequence: CASSSRTGAYNEQFF. CDR3 coding DNA: TGTGCCAGCAGCTCAAGGACAGGAGCCTACAATGAGCAGTTCTTC. The whole variable domain, remainder taken from reference TRBV7-9 and TRBJ2-1, is DTGVSQNPRHKITKRGQNVTFRCDPISEHNRLYWYRQTLGQGPEFLTYFQNEAQLEKSRLLSDRFSAERPKGSFSTLEIQRTEQGDSAMYLCASSSRTGAYNEQFFGPGTRLTVL.

The chain recombines TRBV12-3 or TRBV12-4 with TRBJ1-1; D call uncertain. Trimming left V 6 bases short and J 1 base short, with 9 bases between. This CDR3 contains 13 residues. The CDR3 bases are TGTGCCAGCAGCACCGGAGGGAACACTGAAGCTTTCTTT. Its protein is CASSTGGNTEAFF.

The chain joins TRBV20-1 to TRBJ2-1; no reliable D call. The V and J ends lost 5 bases and 4 bases respectively, with 6 bases between them. This CDR3 is 11 amino acids long. From germline, CDR1 is DFQATT and CDR2 SNEGSKA (reference sequence). CDR3: CSAPVYNEQFF. CDR3 coding DNA: TGCAGTGCTCCTGTATACAATGAGCAGTTCTTC.

In its sample, this clone was seen once. The chain employs TRBV5-1 and TRBJ2-5; 11 nucleotides line up with TRBD2. The CDR3 is made up of 16 amino acids. Germline V gives CDR1 SGHRS, CDR2 YFSETQ. V dropped 3 bases and J dropped 4; count of bases not matched to a gene: 8. CDR3 sequence (DNA): TGCGCCAGCAGCTCCTTAGCGGGGGGGCCGAGAGAGACCCAGTACTTC. Translation gives CASSSLAGGPRETQYF.

The J gene is TRBJ1-1, the V gene TRBV11-2, with TRBD1 as a possible D gene (5 bases). Per the germline V gene, CDR1 is SGHAT and CDR2 is FQNNGV. Trimming removed 1 base at V and 1 base at J, with 7 bases between. The CDR3 runs 14 residues. The CDR3 sequence: CASSLGQSNTEAFF. CDR3 bases: TGTGCCAGCAGCTTAGGACAGTCGAACACTGAAGCTTTCTTT.

The genes are TRBV5-1 and TRBJ1-3; TRBD1 matches at 7 bases. CDR3 length: 14 amino acids. Germline CDR1 SGHRS, CDR2 YFSETQ. Trimming removed 4 bases from V and 4 bases from J; junction bases left unmatched: 5. CDR3 in amino acids: CASSRGTAGNTIYF. The CDR3 coding sequence is TGCGCCAGCAGCCGGGGGACAGCCGGAAACACCATATATTTT.

This clone was counted a few times. The chain recombines TRBV6-5 with TRBJ1-1; 11 positions match TRBD1. The germline V gene encodes CDR1 MNHEY and CDR2 SVGAGI. The CDR3 is made up of 16 amino acids. The V and J ends lost 4 bases and 4 bases, in that order; junction bases with no gene match: 8. CDR3 DNA: TGTGCCAGCAGTTCCGGGACAGGGGGATGGGTCACTGAAGCTTTCTTT. This encodes CASSSGTGGWVTEAFF.